One and the same sample provided the 8 T cell receptor beta chains below, sequenced in a study of blood T cells in healthy people across ages. The use of a sample-barcoded 5' primer and a J-beta primer mix characterized a second PCR of roughly 6 to 12 cycles. Using its own MiXCR run on the 5' RACE reads, TCRdb lists one record per CDR3 protein. The sample has around 2 million distinct CDR3 sequences, about 39% seen once. Sequenced material: blood. All receptors come from a human donor in good health.

V and J are TRBV2 and TRBJ2-5; D not resolved. The end of the DNA is better explained by TRBJ2-7, so the J call may be wrong. Germline V gene lookup returns CDR1 SNHLY and CDR2 FYNNEI. The CDR3 is 13 amino acids. CDR3: CASSEPNLYEQYF. CDR3 DNA sequence: TGTGCCAGCAGTGAGCCCAACTTATACGAGCAGTACTTC.

The chain carries TRBV12-3 or TRBV12-4 and TRBJ2-1; 8 bases map to TRBD2. This CDR3 is built from 14 residues. V lost 7 bases, J lost 6 bases, and 8 bases stayed unmatched. The CDR3 region has the DNA TGTGCCAGCACCCCTAGGACTAGCCCCAATGAGCAGTTCTTC. Protein sequence: CASTPRTSPNEQFF.

This clonotype has a handful of counts. V is TRBV7-9 and J is TRBJ2-1, with D perhaps matching TRBD2 (6 bases). The CDR3 runs to 16 residues. Germline CDR1 and CDR2: SEHNR and FQNEAQ (reference sequence). Trimming pared 1 base from V and 0 bases from J, leaving 10 bases between. The DNA for the CDR3 is TGTGCCAGCAGCTTAGGAACCGGGGGCTCCTACAATGAGCAGTTCTTC. Encoded protein: CASSLGTGGSYNEQFF.

This clonotype was seen more than once but under ten times. The gene calls are TRBV20-1 and TRBJ2-5, with a tentative D call TRBD1 (5 bases). The DNA end favors TRBJ2-7, so the J call may be wrong. CDR3 length: 12 residues. Germline CDR1 is DFQATT and CDR2 is SNEGSKA (reference sequence). Here the CDR3 DNA reads TGCAGTGCTAGGGGGCTGAATTACGAGCAGTACTTC. Its protein product is CSARGLNYEQYF.

This clonotype was recorded a few times. The chain employs TRBV30 and TRBJ2-7; TRBD1 aligns across 8 bases. V lost 2 bases to trimming and J lost 6 bases; unmatched junction nucleotides: 3. CDR3 length equals 12 residues. Germline assignment: CDR1 GTSNPN and CDR2 SVGIG (reference sequence). This chain's CDR3 is CAWSPGTGEQYF. The DNA of the CDR3 is TGTGCCTGGAGTCCGGGGACAGGCGAGCAGTACTTC.

Of note for this clonotype: Relative to the germline gene, one junction end is altered; a read error may explain this. This sequence joins TRBV12-5 and TRBJ1-4; tentatively, D is TRBD1 (5 bases). CDR3 size: 13 residues. Germline CDR1 reads LGHNT; CDR2 reads FRNRAP. In nucleotides, the CDR3 is TGTGCCAGTGGTTTTTCGGGGCATGAAAAACTGTTTTTT. Encoded protein: CASGFSGHEKLFF.

This clonotype has more than one count but fewer than ten. One end of the junction does not line up with germline, which may come from a read error. The chain uses TRBV29-1 and TRBJ1-4; D is unresolved. CDR1 is SQVTM, CDR2 ANQGSEA, per germline. This CDR3 is 12 amino acids long. The CDR3 protein is CSVEGGNEKRFF. DNA of the CDR3: TGCAGCGTTGAGGGTGGGAATGAAAAACGGTTTTTT.

This clonotype was counted between two and nine times. The gene calls are TRBV15 and TRBJ1-4; 8 bases are a match to TRBD1. Germline CDR1 reads LNHNV; CDR2 reads YYDKDF (reference sequence). V lost 2 bases to trimming and J lost 6 bases; unmatched junction nucleotides: 2. The CDR3 runs 14 residues. CDR3 nucleotide sequence: TGTGCCACCAGCAGACAGGGGGCGGATGAAAAACTGTTTTTT. Its translation is CATSRQGADEKLFF.